The 4 T cell receptor beta chains below come from one sample, sequenced in a study of shared clonotypes between healthy human individuals. Measured with immunoSEQ multiplex PCR; TCRdb has only the in-frame clones, and not every one. The sample consists of approximately 1,000,000 clones, roughly 80% of them appearing once. Sequencing input: memory CD4+ T cells from PBMCs. The subset here: CD45RA-negative fraction. The receptors originated from a man between 18 and 29 years old in good health. Some clones in this sample may be carry-over from other donors' samples.

V gene TRBV25-1 combines with J gene TRBJ2-7; possibly TRBD1 for D (5 bases). This CDR3 is built from 13 residues. V lost 3 bases and J 3 bases, leaving 9 bases between the germline ends. Germline-derived CDR1 and CDR2 are MGHDK and SYGVNS. In DNA form, the CDR3 reads TGTGCCAGCAGTGAGGGCAGGGACTACGAGCAGTACTTC. It codes for CASSEGRDYEQYF.

This sequence joins TRBV14 and TRBJ2-7; D possibly matches TRBD1 or TRBD2 (7 bases each). This CDR3 region has 15 residues. Between the trimmed V and J ends, which lost 0 bases and 1 base, there was a span of 10 bases. Germline V CDR1 and CDR2: SGHDN, FVKESK. DNA of the CDR3: TGTGCCAGCAGCCAAGACAGGGGGGGATCCTACGAGCAGTACTTC. The encoded protein is CASSQDRGGSYEQYF.

The rearrangement uses TRBV19 and TRBJ2-3; 9 bases line up with TRBD1. V dropped 6 bases and J dropped 2; count of bases not matched to a gene: 3. The CDR3 consists of 14 residues. Germline values: CDR1 LNHDA, CDR2 SQIVND (reference sequence). This CDR3 is CASSRTGATDTQYF. The CDR3 coding sequence is TGTGCCAGTAGCCGGACAGGGGCCACAGATACGCAGTATTTT.

This chain connects TRBV5-1 to TRBJ2-6, with unresolved D. Trimming removed 0 bases at V and 0 bases at J, with 7 bases between. This CDR3 spans 16 amino acids. Looked up from germline, CDR1 is SGHRS and CDR2 is YFSETQ. CDR3 in amino acids: CASSLGPTSGANVLTF. The CDR3 bases are TGCGCCAGCAGCTTGGGGCCTACCTCTGGGGCCAACGTCCTGACTTTC.